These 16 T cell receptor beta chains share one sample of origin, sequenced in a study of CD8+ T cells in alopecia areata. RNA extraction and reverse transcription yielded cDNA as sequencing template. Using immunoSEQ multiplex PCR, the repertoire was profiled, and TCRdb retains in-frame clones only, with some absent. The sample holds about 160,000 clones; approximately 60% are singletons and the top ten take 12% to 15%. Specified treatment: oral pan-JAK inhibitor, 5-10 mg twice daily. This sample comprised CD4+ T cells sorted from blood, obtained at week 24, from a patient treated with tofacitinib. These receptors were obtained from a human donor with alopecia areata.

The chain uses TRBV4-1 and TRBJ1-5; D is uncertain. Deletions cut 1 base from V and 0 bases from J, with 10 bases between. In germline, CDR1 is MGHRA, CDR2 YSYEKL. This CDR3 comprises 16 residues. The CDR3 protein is CASSQGSLYSNQPQHF. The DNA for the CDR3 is TGCGCCAGCAGCCAAGGCAGTCTCTATAGCAATCAGCCCCAGCATTTT.

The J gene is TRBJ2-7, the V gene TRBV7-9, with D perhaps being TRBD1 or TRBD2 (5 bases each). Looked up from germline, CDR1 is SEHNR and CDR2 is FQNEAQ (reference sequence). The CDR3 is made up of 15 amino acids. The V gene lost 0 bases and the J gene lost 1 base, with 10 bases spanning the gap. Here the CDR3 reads CASSLAWDRSYEQYF. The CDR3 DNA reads TGTGCCAGCAGCTTAGCTTGGGACCGATCCTACGAGCAGTACTTC.

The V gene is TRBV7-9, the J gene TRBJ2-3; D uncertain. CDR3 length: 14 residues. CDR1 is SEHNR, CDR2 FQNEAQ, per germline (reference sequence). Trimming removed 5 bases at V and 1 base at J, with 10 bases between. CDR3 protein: CASSELAGTDTQYF. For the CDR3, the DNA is TGTGCCAGCAGCGAACTTGCGGGCACAGATACGCAGTATTTT.

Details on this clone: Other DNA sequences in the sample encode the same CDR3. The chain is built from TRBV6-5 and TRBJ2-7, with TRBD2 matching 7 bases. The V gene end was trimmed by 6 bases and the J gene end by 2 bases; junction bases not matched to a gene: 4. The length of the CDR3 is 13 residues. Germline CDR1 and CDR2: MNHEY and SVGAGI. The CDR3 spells CASRMGGTYEQYF. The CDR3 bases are TGTGCCAGCAGGATGGGGGGGACCTACGAGCAGTACTTC.

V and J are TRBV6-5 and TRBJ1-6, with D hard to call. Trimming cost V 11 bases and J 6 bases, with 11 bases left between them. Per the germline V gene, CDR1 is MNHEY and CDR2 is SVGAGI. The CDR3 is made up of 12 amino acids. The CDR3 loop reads CAAGRVNSPLHF. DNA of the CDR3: TGTGCCGCGGGTCGGGTTAATTCACCCCTCCACTTT.

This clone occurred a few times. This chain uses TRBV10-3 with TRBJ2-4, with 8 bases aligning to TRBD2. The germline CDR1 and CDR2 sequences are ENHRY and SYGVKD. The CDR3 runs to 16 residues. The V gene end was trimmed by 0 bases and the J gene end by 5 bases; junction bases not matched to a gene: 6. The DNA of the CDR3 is TGTGCCATCAGTGAGTCGATAGCGGGGTCTCAAAACATTCAGTACTTC. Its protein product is CAISESIAGSQNIQYF.

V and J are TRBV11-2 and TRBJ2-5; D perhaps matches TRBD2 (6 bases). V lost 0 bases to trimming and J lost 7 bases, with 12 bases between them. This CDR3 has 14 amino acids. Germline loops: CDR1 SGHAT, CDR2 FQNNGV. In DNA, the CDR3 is TGTGCCAGCAGCTTAGATTTCCAGGGAGGGACCCAGTACTTC. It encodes CASSLDFQGGTQYF.

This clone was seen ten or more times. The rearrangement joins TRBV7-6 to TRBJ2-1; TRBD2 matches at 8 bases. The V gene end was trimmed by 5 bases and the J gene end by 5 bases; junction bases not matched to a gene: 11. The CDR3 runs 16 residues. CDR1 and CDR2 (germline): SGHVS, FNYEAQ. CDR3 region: CASSPIGGGIDNEQFF. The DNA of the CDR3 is TGTGCCAGCAGCCCAATAGGCGGGGGGATTGACAATGAGCAGTTCTTC.

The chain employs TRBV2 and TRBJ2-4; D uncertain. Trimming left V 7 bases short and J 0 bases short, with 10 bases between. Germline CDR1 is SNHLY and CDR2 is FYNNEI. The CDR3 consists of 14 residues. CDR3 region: CASTRRLAKNIQYF. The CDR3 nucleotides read TGTGCCAGCACGCGCAGGCTAGCCAAAAACATTCAGTACTTC.

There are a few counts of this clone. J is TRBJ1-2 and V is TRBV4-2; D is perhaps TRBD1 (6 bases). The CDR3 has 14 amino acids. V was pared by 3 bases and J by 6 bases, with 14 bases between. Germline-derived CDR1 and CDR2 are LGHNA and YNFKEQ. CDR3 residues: CASSQGTTGNGYTF. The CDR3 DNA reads TGTGCCAGCAGCCAGGGGACAACTGGTAATGGCTACACCTTC.

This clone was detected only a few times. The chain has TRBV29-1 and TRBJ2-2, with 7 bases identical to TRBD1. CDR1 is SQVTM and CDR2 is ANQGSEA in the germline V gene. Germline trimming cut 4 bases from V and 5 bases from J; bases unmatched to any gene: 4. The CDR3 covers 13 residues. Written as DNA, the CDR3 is TGCAGCGTTGGGGACAGTCGGACCGGGGAGCTGTTTTTT. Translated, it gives CSVGDSRTGELFF.

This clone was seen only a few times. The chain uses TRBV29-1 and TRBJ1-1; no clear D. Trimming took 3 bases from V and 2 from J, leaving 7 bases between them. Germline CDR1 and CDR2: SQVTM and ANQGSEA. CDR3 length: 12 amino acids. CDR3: CSVDLANTEAFF. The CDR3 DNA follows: TGCAGCGTTGATTTGGCAAACACTGAAGCTTTCTTT.

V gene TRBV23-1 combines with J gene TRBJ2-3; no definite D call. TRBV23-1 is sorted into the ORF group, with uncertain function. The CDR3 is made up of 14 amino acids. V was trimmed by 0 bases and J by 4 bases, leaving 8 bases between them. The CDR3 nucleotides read TGCGCCAGCAGTCAATCGTCAGGCCCAGATACGCAGTATTTT. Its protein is CASSQSSGPDTQYF.

The chain's CDR3 is CASSDSGTPSSEQFF. CDR3 bases: TGTGCCAGCAGTGATTCCGGGACTCCCTCCAGTGAGCAGTTCTTC. This chain joins TRBV2 and TRBJ2-1; D is perhaps TRBD2 (6 bases). The CDR3 contains 15 residues. Per the germline V gene, CDR1 is SNHLY and CDR2 is FYNNEI. Trimming left V 3 bases short and J 9 bases short, with 18 bases between.

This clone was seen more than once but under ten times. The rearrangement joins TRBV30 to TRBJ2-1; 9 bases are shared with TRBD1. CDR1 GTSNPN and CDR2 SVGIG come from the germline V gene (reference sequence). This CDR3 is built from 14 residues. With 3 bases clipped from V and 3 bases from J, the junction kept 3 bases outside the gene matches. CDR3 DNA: TGTGCCTGGAGCCGGGACAGGGTCTACAATGAGCAGTTCTTC. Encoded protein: CAWSRDRVYNEQFF.

CDR3 loop: CASSHSTGDYGYTF. The DNA for the CDR3 is TGTGCCAGCAGCCACTCTACAGGGGACTATGGCTACACCTTC. The chain links TRBV4-2 to TRBJ1-2; 7 nucleotides agree with TRBD1. CDR1 is LGHNA and CDR2 is YNFKEQ in the germline V gene. The CDR3 is made up of 14 amino acids. J lost 3 bases, V lost 3 bases, and 4 bases had no gene match.